This T cell receptor (beta chain) was documented in a study of shared clonotypes between healthy human individuals. An even split of each subset's genomic DNA across several immunoSEQ plates was performed. Profiled with immunoSEQ multiplex PCR; TCRdb holds only in-frame clones, not every one. Of 900,000 to 1,200,000 clones detected, 78% appear once; the ten largest clones hold more than 0.55%. This clone was detected once. Its target is not known. Study-level results: The study generally estimated greater richness for naive than memory subsets.

What was sequenced was memory CD4+ T cells from PBMCs. The subset here: CD45RA-negative fraction. This sequence originates from a man aged 18-30 years in good health. Some clones in this sample may be carry-over from other donors' samples.

Here the CDR3 reads CASSPTAAGGPSRETQYF. The CDR3 coding sequence is TGTGCCAGCAGCCCCACGGCGGCGGGAGGGCCCTCGCGAGAGACCCAGTACTTC. This chain links TRBV9 with TRBJ2-5; the match to TRBD2 covers 9 bases. Germline lookup yields CDR1 SGDLS and CDR2 YYNGEE. The CDR3 extends over 18 amino acids. Trimming removed 4 bases from V and 4 bases from J; junction bases left unmatched: 17. Together with reference TRBV9 and TRBJ2-5, the CDR3 gives the full variable domain: DSGVTQTPKHLITATGQRVTLRCSPRSGDLSVYWYQQSLDQGLQFLIQYYNGEERAKGNILERFSAQQFPDLHSELNLSSLELGDSALYFCASSPTAAGGPSRETQYFGPGTRLLVL.